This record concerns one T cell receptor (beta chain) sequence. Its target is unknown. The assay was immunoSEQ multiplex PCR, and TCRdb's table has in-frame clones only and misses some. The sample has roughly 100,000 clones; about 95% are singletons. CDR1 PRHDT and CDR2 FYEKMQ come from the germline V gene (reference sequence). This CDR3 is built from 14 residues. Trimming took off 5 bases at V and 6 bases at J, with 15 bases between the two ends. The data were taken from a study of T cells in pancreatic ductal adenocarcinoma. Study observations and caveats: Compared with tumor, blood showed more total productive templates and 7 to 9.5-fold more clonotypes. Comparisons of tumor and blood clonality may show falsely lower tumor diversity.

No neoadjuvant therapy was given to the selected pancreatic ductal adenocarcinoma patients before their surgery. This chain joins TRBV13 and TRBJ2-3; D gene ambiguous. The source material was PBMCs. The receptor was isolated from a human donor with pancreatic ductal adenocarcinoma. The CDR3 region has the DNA TGTGCCAGCAGCCAACAACGAGTCGGGGATACGCAGTATTTT. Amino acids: CASSQQRVGDTQYF.